Presented here are 14 T cell receptor beta chains from one specimen sequenced in a study of identical twins. TCRdb redid the calling of the 5' RACE reads with MiXCR, one entry per CDR3 protein. The sample records around 530,000 distinct CDR3 sequences, over 12% being singletons. This sample also belongs to another study, concerning yellow fever vaccine responses in identical twins.

The sample comprised CD4+ T cells sorted from blood. These receptors came from a woman under 30 in good health.

This chain uses TRBV3-1 with TRBJ2-5, with 8 bases matching TRBD1. Per the germline V gene, CDR1 is LGHDT and CDR2 is YNNKEL (reference sequence). With 4 bases clipped from V and 5 bases from J, the junction kept 9 bases outside the gene matches. This CDR3 is 15 amino acids long. The CDR3 loop is CASSPGQVFTETQYF. The CDR3 DNA follows: TGTGCCAGCAGCCCGGGACAGGTGTTTACCGAGACCCAGTACTTC.

This sequence joins TRBV5-1 and TRBJ2-7; D is perhaps TRBD1 (6 bases). CDR3 size: 13 residues. The V gene lost 0 bases and the J gene lost 3 bases, with 7 bases spanning the gap. Germline CDR1 is SGHRS and CDR2 is YFSETQ. The CDR3 protein is CASSLGTDYEQYV. In DNA form, the CDR3 reads TGCGCCAGCAGCTTGGGGACAGACTACGAGCAGTACGTC.

This clonotype was detected only a few times. The genes are TRBV5-1 and TRBJ2-6, with D uncertain. With 5 bases removed from V and 0 bases from J, the gap between germline ends came to 9 bases. The CDR3 runs 15 residues. Germline V gene data show CDR1 as SGHRS and CDR2 as YFSETQ. The CDR3 protein is CASRSSVSGANVLTF. CDR3 in DNA: TGCGCCAGCAGGTCATCAGTCTCTGGGGCCAACGTCCTGACTTTC.

The chain combines TRBV5-4 with TRBJ2-1, with no clear D. V lost 4 bases and J 0 bases, leaving 11 bases between the germline ends. Germline V CDR1 and CDR2: SGHNT, YYREEE (reference sequence). The CDR3 is made up of 15 amino acids. The CDR3 loop reads CASSPAPSSYNEQFF. CDR3 bases: TGTGCCAGCAGCCCAGCCCCTTCCTCCTACAATGAGCAGTTCTTC.

This clonotype was counted at least ten times. The rearrangement joins TRBV5-1 to TRBJ2-3; weak D call: TRBD1 (7 bases). Trimming cost V 0 bases and J 3 bases, with 11 bases left between them. Germline values: CDR1 SGHRS, CDR2 YFSETQ. CDR3 length: 15 residues. DNA of the CDR3: TGCGCCAGCAGCTTGGGACAGGGAGGAACAGATACGCAGTATTTT. Translating it yields CASSLGQGGTDTQYF.

This clonotype was counted many times. This chain joins TRBV28 and TRBJ2-1; D possibly corresponds to TRBD1 (5 bases). This CDR3 has 12 amino acids. Germline V gene sequence: CDR1 MDHEN, CDR2 SYDVKM. The germline V and J ends were trimmed by 5 bases and 13 bases, with 15 bases remaining between them. In nucleotides, the CDR3 is TGTGCCAGCAGTGCCCGACAGAACCCTCAGTTCTTC. This encodes CASSARQNPQFF.

This clonotype was seen a few times. The V and J genes are TRBV7-3 and TRBJ2-3; D gene unclear. The CDR3 length is 13 residues. Looked up from germline, CDR1 is SGHTA and CDR2 is FQGTGA. The ends were cut back, 3 bases at V and 6 bases at J, with 10 bases in the middle. CDR3 DNA sequence: TGTGCCAGCAGCTTTAGTAATACTGATACGCAGTATTTT. Encoded protein: CASSFSNTDTQYF.

J is TRBJ2-5 and V is TRBV29-1; D might be TRBD1 or TRBD2, each matching 6 bases. Germline V CDR1 and CDR2: SQVTM, ANQGSEA. The CDR3 is 14 amino acids. Trimming took 6 bases from V and 5 from J, leaving 19 bases between them. The CDR3 nucleotides are TGCAGCGTCCTAGGTCGGGGGCCGGTTGAGACCCAGTACTTC. Protein sequence: CSVLGRGPVETQYF.

This clonotype was seen ten or more times. This chain links TRBV7-2 with TRBJ2-1; D gene uncertain. V lost 1 base to trimming and J lost 0 bases, with 10 bases between them. This CDR3 has 16 residues. The germline V gene encodes CDR1 SGHTA and CDR2 FQGNSA. The CDR3 protein is CASSLEASSSYNEQFF. DNA for the CDR3: TGTGCCAGCAGCTTAGAGGCCAGCAGCTCCTACAATGAGCAGTTCTTC.

This clonotype occurred a few times. This sequence joins TRBV6-1 and TRBJ2-5, with 13 bases that match TRBD2. V was pared by 6 bases and J by 5 bases, with 9 bases of the junction left unmatched. The length of the CDR3 is 16 residues. Germline CDR1 and CDR2: MNHNS and SASEGT. The CDR3 sequence is CASSRLAGGSEETQYF. In DNA form, the CDR3 reads TGTGCCAGCAGCCGACTAGCGGGAGGATCTGAGGAGACCCAGTACTTC.

Only a few counts were recorded for this clonotype. The rearrangement links TRBV28 to TRBJ1-2; D is unresolved. Germline V gene sequence: CDR1 MDHEN, CDR2 SYDVKM. The CDR3 covers 14 residues. Trimming cost V 1 base and J 2 bases, with 8 bases left between them. In nucleotides, the CDR3 is TGTGCCAGCAGTTTATCCCCGGACAACTATGGCTACACCTTC. Translation gives CASSLSPDNYGYTF.

The J gene is TRBJ2-3, the V gene TRBV20-1; 10 bases align to TRBD1. CDR3 size: 16 residues. After removal of 1 base from V and 3 bases from J, the junction contained 7 bases not matched to a gene. Germline values: CDR1 DFQATT, CDR2 SNEGSKA (reference sequence). The CDR3 DNA follows: TGCAGTGCTAGAGCCAACGACAGGGGGCCTACAGATACGCAGTATTTT. As protein: CSARANDRGPTDTQYF.

This chain joins TRBV28 and TRBJ2-6; D possibly corresponds to TRBD1 (5 bases). There are 16 residues in the CDR3. Trimming left V 6 bases short and J 2 bases short, with 14 bases between. Germline V gene data show CDR1 as MDHEN and CDR2 as SYDVKM. In DNA form, the CDR3 reads TGTGCCAGCAGGTTCCAGGGTTTAGCTGGGGCCAACGTCCTGACTTTC. Residues: CASRFQGLAGANVLTF.

The chain couples TRBV14 to TRBJ2-1; D is perhaps TRBD1 or TRBD2 (5 bases each). Trimming pared 2 bases from V and 3 bases from J, leaving 14 bases between. Per the germline V gene, CDR1 is SGHDN and CDR2 is FVKESK. The CDR3 is 16 amino acids. The CDR3 region has the DNA TGTGCCAGCAGCCAAACCCCGGGACCTATCTACAATGAGCAGTTCTTC. It translates to CASSQTPGPIYNEQFF.